Each of the 2 T cell receptor beta chains below was sequenced from the same sample in a study of T cell repertoires in cytomegalovirus infection. These receptors are not linked to any known antigen. TCRdb re-called the reads with MiXCR, one entry per CDR3 protein. The repertoire consists of under 130,000 distinct CDR3 sequences, with under 45% occurring once and the leading ten covering about three quarters. The sequencing used CD8+ T cells from cultured PBMCs, collected from culture after CMV antigen stimulation. The receptors shown here come from a human donor in good health (CMV status not recorded). Some clones in this sample may be carry-over from other donors' samples.

This clonotype has a count of ten or more. The chain has TRBV7-2 and TRBJ2-3, with TRBD2 matching 8 bases. V gave up 2 bases and J gave up 6 bases; unmatched junction bases: 10. Germline V gene data show CDR1 as SGHTA and CDR2 as FQGNSA. The CDR3 contains 16 residues. DNA for the CDR3: TGTGCCAGCAGCTTAAACCCTGCGGGGGGTACGGATACGCAGTATTTT. Translation gives CASSLNPAGGTDTQYF.

The V gene is TRBV12-5, the J gene TRBJ1-2; the match to TRBD1 covers 8 bases. The J segment lost 0 bases and the V segment lost 5 bases, leaving 23 bases of the junction unmatched. Germline CDR1 reads LGHNT; CDR2 reads FRNRAP. The CDR3 runs 21 residues. In nucleotides, the CDR3 is TGTGCTAGTGGTCCGGGTTTCGGGACAGGACCCAAACGGGCATCTAACTATGGCTACACCTTC. The encoded protein is CASGPGFGTGPKRASNYGYTF.